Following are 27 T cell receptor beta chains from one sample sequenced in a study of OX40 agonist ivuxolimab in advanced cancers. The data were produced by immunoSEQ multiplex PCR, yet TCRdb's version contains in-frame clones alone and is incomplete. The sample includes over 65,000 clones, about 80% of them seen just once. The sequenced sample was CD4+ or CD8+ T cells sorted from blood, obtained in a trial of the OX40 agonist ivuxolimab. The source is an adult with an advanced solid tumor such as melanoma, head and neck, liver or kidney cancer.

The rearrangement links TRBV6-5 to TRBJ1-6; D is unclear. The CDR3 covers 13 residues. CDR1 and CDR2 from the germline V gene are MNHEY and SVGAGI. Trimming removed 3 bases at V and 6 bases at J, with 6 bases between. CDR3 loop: CASSYASNSPLHF. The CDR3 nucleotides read TGTGCCAGCAGTTATGCAAGTAATTCACCCCTCCACTTT.

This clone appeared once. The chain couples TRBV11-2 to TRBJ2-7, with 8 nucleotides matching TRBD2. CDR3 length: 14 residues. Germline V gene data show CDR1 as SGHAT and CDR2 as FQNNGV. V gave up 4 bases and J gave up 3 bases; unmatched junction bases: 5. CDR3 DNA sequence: TGTGCCAGCAGCTCCCCCCGGGAGGGCTACGAGCAGTACGTC. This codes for CASSSPREGYEQYV.

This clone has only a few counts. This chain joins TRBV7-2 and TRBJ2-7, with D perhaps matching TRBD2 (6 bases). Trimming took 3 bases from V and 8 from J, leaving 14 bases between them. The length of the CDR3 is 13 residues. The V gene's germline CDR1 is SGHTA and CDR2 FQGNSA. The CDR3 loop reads CASSLGGRTKQYF. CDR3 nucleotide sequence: TGTGCCAGCAGCTTGGGAGGACGAACGAAGCAGTACTTC.

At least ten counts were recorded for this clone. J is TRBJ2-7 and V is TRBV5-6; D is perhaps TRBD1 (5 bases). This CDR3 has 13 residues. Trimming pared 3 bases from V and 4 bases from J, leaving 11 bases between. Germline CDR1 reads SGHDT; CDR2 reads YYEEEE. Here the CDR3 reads CASSWGPGYEQYF. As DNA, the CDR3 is TGTGCCAGCAGCTGGGGCCCAGGGTACGAGCAGTACTTC.

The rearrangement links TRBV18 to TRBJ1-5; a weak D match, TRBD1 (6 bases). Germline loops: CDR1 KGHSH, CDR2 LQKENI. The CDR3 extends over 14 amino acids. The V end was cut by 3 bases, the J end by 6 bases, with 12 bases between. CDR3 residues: CASSPLTGIQPQHF. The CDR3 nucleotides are TGTGCCAGCTCACCGCTCACAGGGATTCAGCCCCAGCATTTT. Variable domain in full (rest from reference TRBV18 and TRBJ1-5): NAGVMQNPRHLVRRRGQEARLRCSPMKGHSHVYWYRQLPEEGLKFMVYLQKENIIDESGMPKERFSAEFPKEGPSILRIQQVVRGDSAAYFCASSPLTGIQPQHFGDGTRLSIL.

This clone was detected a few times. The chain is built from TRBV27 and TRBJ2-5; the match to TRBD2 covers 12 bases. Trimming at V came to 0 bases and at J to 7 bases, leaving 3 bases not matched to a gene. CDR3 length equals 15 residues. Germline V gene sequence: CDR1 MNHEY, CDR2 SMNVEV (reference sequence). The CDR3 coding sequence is TGTGCCAGCAGTTTATCTCCTAGCGGGGGGGGGACCCAGTACTTC. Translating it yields CASSLSPSGGGTQYF.

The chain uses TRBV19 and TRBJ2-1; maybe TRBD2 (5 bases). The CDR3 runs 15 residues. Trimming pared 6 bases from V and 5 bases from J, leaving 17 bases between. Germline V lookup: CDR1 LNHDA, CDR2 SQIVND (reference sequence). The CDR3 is CASSSDGVTHNEQFF. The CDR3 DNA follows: TGTGCCAGTAGCTCGGACGGGGTGACGCACAATGAGCAGTTCTTC. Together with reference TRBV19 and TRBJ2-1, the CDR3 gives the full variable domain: DGGITQSPKYLFRKEGQNVTLSCEQNLNHDAMYWYRQDPGQGLRLIYYSQIVNDFQKGDIAEGYSVSREKKESFPLTVTSAQKNPTAFYLCASSSDGVTHNEQFFGPGTRLTVL.

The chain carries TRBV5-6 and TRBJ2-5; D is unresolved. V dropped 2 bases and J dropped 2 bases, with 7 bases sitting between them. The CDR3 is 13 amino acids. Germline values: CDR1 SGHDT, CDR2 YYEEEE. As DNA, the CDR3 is TGTGCCAGCAGCTTAATCATTCAAGAGACCCAGTACTTC. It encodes CASSLIIQETQYF.

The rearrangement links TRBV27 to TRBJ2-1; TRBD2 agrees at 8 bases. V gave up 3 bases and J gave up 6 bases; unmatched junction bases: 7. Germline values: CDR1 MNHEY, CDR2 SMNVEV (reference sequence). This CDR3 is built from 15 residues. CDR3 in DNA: TGTGCCAGCAGTTTGAACAGCGGGAGAGTCAATGAGCAGTTCTTC. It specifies CASSLNSGRVNEQFF.

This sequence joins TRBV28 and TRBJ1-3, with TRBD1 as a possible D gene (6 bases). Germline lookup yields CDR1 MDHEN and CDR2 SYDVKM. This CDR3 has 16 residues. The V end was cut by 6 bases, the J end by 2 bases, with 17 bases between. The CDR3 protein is CASSPHGGAAGNTIYF. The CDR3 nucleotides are TGTGCCAGCAGCCCCCATGGGGGGGCGGCTGGAAACACCATATATTTT.

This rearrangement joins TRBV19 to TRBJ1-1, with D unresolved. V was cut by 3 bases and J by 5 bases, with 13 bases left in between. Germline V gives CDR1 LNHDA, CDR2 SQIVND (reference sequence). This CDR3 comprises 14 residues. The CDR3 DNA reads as TGTGCCAGTAGTATTTTTGAGGGAATGACTGAAGCTTTCTTT. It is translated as CASSIFEGMTEAFF.

DNA for the CDR3: TGTGCCAGCCGAATAGCAGGGAGTCTCAATCAGCCCCAGCATTTT. This codes for CASRIAGSLNQPQHF. V usage is TRBV27 and J usage is TRBJ1-5; a possible D gene is TRBD1 (5 bases). Trimming stripped 8 bases from V and 3 bases from J, with 17 bases between. The CDR3 runs to 15 residues. Germline V CDR1 and CDR2: MNHEY, SMNVEV (reference sequence).

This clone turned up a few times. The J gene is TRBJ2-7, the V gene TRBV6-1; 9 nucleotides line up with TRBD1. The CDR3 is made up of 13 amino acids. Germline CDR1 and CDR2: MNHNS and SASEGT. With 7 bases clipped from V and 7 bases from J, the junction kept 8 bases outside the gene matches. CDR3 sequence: CASTIQGAGEQYF. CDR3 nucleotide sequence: TGTGCCAGCACCATACAGGGGGCGGGGGAGCAGTACTTC.

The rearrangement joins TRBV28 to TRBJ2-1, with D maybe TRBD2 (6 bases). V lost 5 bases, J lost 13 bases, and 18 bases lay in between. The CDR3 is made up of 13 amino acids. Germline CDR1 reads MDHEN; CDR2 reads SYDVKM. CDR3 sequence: CASSPSAGQSQFF. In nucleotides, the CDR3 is TGTGCCAGCAGTCCATCAGCGGGTCAGTCCCAGTTCTTC. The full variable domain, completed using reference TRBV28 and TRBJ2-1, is DVKVTQSSRYLVKRTGEKVFLECVQDMDHENMFWYRQDPGLGLRLIYFSYDVKMKEKGDIPEGYSVSREKKERFSLILESASTNQTSMYLCASSPSAGQSQFFGPGTRLTVL.

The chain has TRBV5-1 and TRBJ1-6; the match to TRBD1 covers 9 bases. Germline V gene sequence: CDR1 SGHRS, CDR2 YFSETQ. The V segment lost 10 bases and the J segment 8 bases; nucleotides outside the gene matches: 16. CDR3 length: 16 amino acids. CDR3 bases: TGCGCCCGACAGGGGGTTGTCTCTAGGACTGATTCACCCCTCCACTTT. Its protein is CARQGVVSRTDSPLHF.

CDR3 DNA sequence: TGTGCCAGCAGCTTCCGGGACACCAAGCGGGGAGAGACCCAGTACTTC. Translating it yields CASSFRDTKRGETQYF. This chain links TRBV5-5 with TRBJ2-5; tentative D call: TRBD2 (7 bases). The germline gives CDR1 SGHKS, CDR2 YYEKEE (reference sequence). The CDR3 is 16 residues long. V lost 2 bases to trimming and J lost 4 bases, with 18 bases between them.

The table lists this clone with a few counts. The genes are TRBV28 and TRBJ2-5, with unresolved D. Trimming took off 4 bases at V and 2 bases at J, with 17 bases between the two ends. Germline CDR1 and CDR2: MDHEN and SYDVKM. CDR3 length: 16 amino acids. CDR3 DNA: TGTGCCAGCAGTTCTCGGATCTACACCCTACAAGAGACCCAGTACTTC. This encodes CASSSRIYTLQETQYF.

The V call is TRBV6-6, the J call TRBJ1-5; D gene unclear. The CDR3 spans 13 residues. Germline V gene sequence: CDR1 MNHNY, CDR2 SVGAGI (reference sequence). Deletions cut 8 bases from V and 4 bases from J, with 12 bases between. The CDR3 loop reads CASCSRVNQPQHF. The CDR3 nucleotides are TGTGCCAGCTGTTCCCGAGTAAATCAGCCCCAGCATTTT.

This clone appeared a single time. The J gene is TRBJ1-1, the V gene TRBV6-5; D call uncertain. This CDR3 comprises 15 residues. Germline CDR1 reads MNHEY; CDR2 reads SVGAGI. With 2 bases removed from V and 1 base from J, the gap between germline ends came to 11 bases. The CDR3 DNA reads TGTGCCAGCAGTTACGGAGTCAGAAAGAACACTGAAGCTTTCTTT. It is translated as CASSYGVRKNTEAFF.

The CDR3 here is CASSTGRGLTGELFF. CDR3 sequence (DNA): TGTGCCAGTAGTACGGGACGCGGGCTGACCGGGGAGCTGTTTTTT. The genes are TRBV19 and TRBJ2-2; the D gene could be TRBD1 or TRBD2 (5 bases each). Germline V gene data show CDR1 as LNHDA and CDR2 as SQIVND (reference sequence). The CDR3 contains 15 residues. Trimming took off 4 bases at V and 5 bases at J, with 14 bases between the two ends.

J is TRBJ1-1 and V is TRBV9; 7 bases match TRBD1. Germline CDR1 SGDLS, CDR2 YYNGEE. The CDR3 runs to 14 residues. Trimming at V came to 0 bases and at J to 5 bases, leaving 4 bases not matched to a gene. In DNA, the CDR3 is TGTGCCAGCAGCGTAGAGACAGGGTATACTGAAGCTTTCTTT. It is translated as CASSVETGYTEAFF.

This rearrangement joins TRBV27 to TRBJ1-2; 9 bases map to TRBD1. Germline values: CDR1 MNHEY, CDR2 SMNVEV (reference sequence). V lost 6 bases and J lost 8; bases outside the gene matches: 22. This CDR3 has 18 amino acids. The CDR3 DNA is TGTGCCAGCAGGGATTTAGCCATTTGGGGACAGGGACCTATAGGCTACACCTTC. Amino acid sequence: CASRDLAIWGQGPIGYTF.

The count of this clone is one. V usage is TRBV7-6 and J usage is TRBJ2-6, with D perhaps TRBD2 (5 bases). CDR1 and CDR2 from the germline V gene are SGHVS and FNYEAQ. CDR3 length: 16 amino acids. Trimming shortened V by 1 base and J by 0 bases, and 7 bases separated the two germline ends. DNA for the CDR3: TGTGCCAGCAGCTTAGTGGCGGGCTCTGGGGCCAACGTCCTGACTTTC. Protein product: CASSLVAGSGANVLTF.

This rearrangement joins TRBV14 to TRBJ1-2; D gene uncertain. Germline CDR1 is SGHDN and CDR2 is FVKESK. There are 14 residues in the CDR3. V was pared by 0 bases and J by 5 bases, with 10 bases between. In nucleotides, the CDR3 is TGTGCCAGCAGCCAAGACGGCAGGTCTTATGGCTACACCTTC. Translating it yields CASSQDGRSYGYTF.

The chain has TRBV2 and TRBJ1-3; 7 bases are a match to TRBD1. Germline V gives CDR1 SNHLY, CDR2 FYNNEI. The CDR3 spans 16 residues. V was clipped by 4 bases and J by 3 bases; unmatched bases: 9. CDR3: CASSAEYGQVGNTIYF. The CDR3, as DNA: TGTGCCAGCAGTGCGGAATACGGACAGGTTGGAAACACCATATATTTT.

CDR3 nucleotide sequence: TGTGCCAGCAGCCCCGACAGATCTCTAGCCAAAAACATTCAGTACTTC. Amino acid sequence: CASSPDRSLAKNIQYF. The chain employs TRBV7-9 and TRBJ2-4; maybe TRBD1 (5 bases). The CDR3 is made up of 16 amino acids. Trimming removed 5 bases at V and 0 bases at J, with 14 bases between. Per the germline V gene, CDR1 is SEHNR and CDR2 is FQNEAQ (reference sequence).

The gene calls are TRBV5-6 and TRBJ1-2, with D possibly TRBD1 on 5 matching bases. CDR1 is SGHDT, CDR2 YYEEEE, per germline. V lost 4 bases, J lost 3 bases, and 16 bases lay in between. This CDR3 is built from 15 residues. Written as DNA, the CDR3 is TGTGCCAGCAGCCGAAAGGGGCGGGGAGACTATGGCTACACCTTC. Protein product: CASSRKGRGDYGYTF.